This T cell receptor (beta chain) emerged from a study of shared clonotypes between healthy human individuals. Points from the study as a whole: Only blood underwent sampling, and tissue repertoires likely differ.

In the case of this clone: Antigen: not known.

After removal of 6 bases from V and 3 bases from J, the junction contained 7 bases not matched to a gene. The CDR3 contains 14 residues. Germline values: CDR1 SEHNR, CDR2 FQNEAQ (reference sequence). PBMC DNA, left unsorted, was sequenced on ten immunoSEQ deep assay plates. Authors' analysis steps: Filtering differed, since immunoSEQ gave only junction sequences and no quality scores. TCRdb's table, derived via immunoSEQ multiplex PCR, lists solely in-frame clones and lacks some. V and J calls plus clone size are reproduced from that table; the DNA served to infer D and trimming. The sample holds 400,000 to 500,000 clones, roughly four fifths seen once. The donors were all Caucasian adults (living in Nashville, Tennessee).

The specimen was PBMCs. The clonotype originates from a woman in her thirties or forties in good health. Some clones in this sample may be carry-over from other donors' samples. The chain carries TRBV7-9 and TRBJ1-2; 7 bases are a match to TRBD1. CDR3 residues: CASSTGAWDYGYTF. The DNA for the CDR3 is TGTGCCAGCAGTACAGGGGCGTGGGACTATGGCTACACCTTC. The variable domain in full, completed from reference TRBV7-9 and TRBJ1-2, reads DTGVSQNPRHKITKRGQNVTFRCDPISEHNRLYWYRQTLGQGPEFLTYFQNEAQLEKSRLLSDRFSAERPKGSFSTLEIQRTEQGDSAMYLCASSTGAWDYGYTFGSGTRLTVV.